This record looks at one TCR beta chain sequence and its context. Repertoires were generated with immunoSEQ multiplex PCR, while TCRdb's copy carries only in-frame clones and drops some. The sample includes about 140,000 clones, roughly 90% seen only once; the top ten take just under 3%. This entry belongs to a study of cytomegalovirus exposure and HLA in healthy donors. The receptor comes from a man younger than 30 in good health and CMV-seronegative. The specimen sequenced was PBMCs.

The CDR3 nucleotides read TGCGCCAGCAGCAATGGACAGAGCCACGAGCAGTACTTC. The encoded protein is CASSNGQSHEQYF. This chain links TRBV5-1 with TRBJ2-7; possibly TRBD1 for D (6 bases). Trimming removed 4 bases from V and 5 bases from J, with 13 bases in between. Germline assignment: CDR1 SGHRS and CDR2 YFSETQ. The CDR3 consists of 13 residues.